This TCR beta chain was identified during a study of shared clonotypes between healthy human individuals (TCRdb year 2020). With regard to the full study: The cohort included three men and a couple of women between 18 and 49 years of age. Blood TCR repertoires of five healthy adults were deeply sequenced to estimate repertoire size and the extent of clonotype sharing between individuals. Leukapheresis yielded between about 0.85 and 10 billion PBMCs per donor. Per donor, three plates each were used for CD4 naive and CD4 memory, two for CD8 naive, and one for CD8 memory. To increase sequencing depth and limit assay-specific biases, TCR repertoire library preparation and sequencing were carried out by different laboratories using diverse techniques.

After removal of 4 bases from V and 2 bases from J, the junction retains 6 bases not matched to a gene. From its cysteine to its phenylalanine, the CDR3 spans 15 amino acids. Kept here is only the CDR3 DNA, which spans 45 bases and is read in frame from base 1. CDR1 SGHDT and CDR2 YYEEEE were looked up in the germline V gene. A remark on this clone: Its antigen is not yet known. No quality values exist for individual bases; no much larger clone is one base distant.

CD8 naive samples consisted of CD45RO-negative cells that were positively selected for CCR7, yielding a CD45RA+CCR7+ population without TemRA cells. The donors were healthy, HIV-negative adults who had no recently reported acute infections or vaccinations. All donors were Caucasian adults living in Nashville, Tennessee, USA. After blood collection by leukapheresis, PBMCs were isolated using Ficoll-Histopaque density gradient centrifugation and then cryopreserved in the vapor phase of liquid nitrogen. Purity and quantity of every magnetically sorted T cell population were checked by analytical flow cytometry. Genomic DNA was isolated from each sorted fraction and quantified by UV absorbance on a Nanodrop 2000c. Using the deep immunoSEQ assay, multiplex PCR amplified TCR CDR3 regions from genomic DNA. Extracted genomic DNA from each cell subset was spread evenly across all wells of several immunoSEQ 96-well plates, with each plate serving as a replicate. Each replicate PCR for sorted subsets received about 210 ng genomic DNA, equal to tens of thousands of T cell genomes. The purified libraries were quantified using a Qubit 3.0 fluorometer, sized with a Bioanalyzer 2100, and then quantified again using the KAPA Library Quantification kit. Each immunoSEQ 96-well plate was sequenced on its own single-read 150-cycle Illumina NextSeq 550 flow cell. The paper's processing steps were these. Because the immunoSEQ output held only junctional sequences and lacked quality scores, the filtering could not match the filtering applied to full-length reads. Sequences were annotated with PyIR, a Python wrapper for IgBLAST v1.9, using IMGT germline references to assign V/J genes and CDR3. Reads with weak V/J assignments (E-value above 1e-6), missing CDR3, stop codons, out-of-frame junctions, or ambiguous translated residues were removed. V3J clonotypes were defined by identical inferred V gene, J gene, and CDR3 amino acid sequence. The percentage overlap between two repertoires was calculated by dividing the number of shared unique clonotypes by the size of the smaller repertoire. RTK rarefaction, the Chao1 estimator, and Recon v2.1 estimates of unobserved clonotypes were used to assess repertoire richness. Generation probabilities for all TCRbeta clonotypes obtained by the gDNA method from a handful of donors were computed using OLGA. Held by TCRdb, this immuneACCESS table contains in-frame sequences only and omits some clones. Under half of the omission traces to an unresolved V gene where checked; the cause of the rest is unknown. V, J and clone size were drawn from that table, and D and trimming were deduced from the DNA. The table for this sample lists 600,000 or so clones; nearly 98% of them were counted only once. The ten largest clones capture approximately 0.3% of the sample.

Overall results and qualifications from the work: Rarefaction of sorted-subset datasets indicated incomplete sequencing despite the large sequencing depth. When a handful of donors were compared, the shared fraction of clonotypes was about 5% for naive CD4, about 4% for naive CD8, roughly 2.5% for memory CD4, and 0.4% for memory CD8. Based on pairwise subsampling, the degree of clonotype sharing among donors was expected to be affected by sequencing depth. Naive subsets generally had larger estimated clonotype richness than memory subsets did. Compared with non-shared clonotypes, the clonotypes found in all four sorted-subset donors had higher generation probabilities. Sampling was limited to blood, and TCR repertoires in tissue likely differ from TCR repertoires in blood. The genetic and exposure-history diversity represented was limited by the small number of donors.

The sequence joins TRBV5-6 to TRBJ2-7; 10 junctional bases match TRBD1. The origin of this receptor is a man younger than 45 in good health. The source material was naive CD8+ T cells sorted from blood. Taken with the paper, the label for cell subset or site translates to: CD45RA+CCR7+. This receptor has the CDR3 CASSGRDRGPYEQYF. The nucleotide sequence reads as follows: TGTGCCAGCAGCGGCCGGGACAGGGGTCCCTACGAGCAGTACTTC.